This entry describes one TCR beta chain. Sequencing was performed with immunoSEQ multiplex PCR; in TCRdb, only in-frame clones are kept and a portion is missing. This sample yields 350,000 to 450,000 clones, of which about 93% are seen a single time; approximately 6.3% belongs to the top ten. In germline, CDR1 is SGHNT, CDR2 YYREEE (reference sequence). Trimming left V 2 bases short and J 5 bases short, with 17 bases between. The CDR3 is 15 residues long. This specimen belongs to a study of control samples from healthy donors and cancer patients. The chain links TRBV5-4 to TRBJ2-7, with D possibly TRBD1 on 6 matching bases. The sequenced sample consisted of PBMCs. This TCR was sampled from a middle-aged man with head and neck cancer. The CDR3 bases are TGTGCCAGCAGCTTCGGGGACACGGGACGCGACGAGCAGTACTTC. It yields the protein CASSFGDTGRDEQYF.